Following are 10 T cell receptor beta chains from one sample sequenced in a study of blood T cell repertoires in COVID-19. The protocol was immunoSEQ multiplex PCR, while the TCRdb copy is restricted to in-frame clones and leaves out a portion. The table records just under 350,000 clones, over 70% of them present only once. Sequencing was carried out using peripheral blood. The receptors here all came from a woman aged 45-59 years with COVID-19, enrolled during active disease.

The genes are TRBV3-1 (or the pseudogene TRBV3-2) and TRBJ2-7, with 12 bases matching TRBD2. The CDR3 totals 16 residues. V was clipped by 2 bases and J by 1 base; unmatched bases: 3. From germline, CDR1 is LGHDT and CDR2 YNNKEL (reference sequence). In DNA form, the CDR3 reads TGTGCCAGCAGCCAACCCGGGACTAGCGGGTCCTACGAGCAGTACTTC. Translation: CASSQPGTSGSYEQYF.

This clone was seen just once. V usage is TRBV7-9 and J usage is TRBJ2-7; D ambiguous. The CDR3 is 14 residues long. Germline V lookup: CDR1 SEHNR, CDR2 FQNEAQ (reference sequence). Between the trimmed V and J ends, which lost 1 base and 3 bases, there was a span of 10 bases. The CDR3 spells CASSLGSLDYEQYF. As DNA, the CDR3 is TGTGCCAGCAGCTTAGGGAGCCTCGACTACGAGCAGTACTTC.

This clone was picked up a small number of times. The chain carries TRBV5-6 and TRBJ2-3, with D possibly TRBD2 on 6 matching bases. The CDR3 is 15 amino acids. V lost 1 base and J lost 0, with 9 bases in between. Germline CDR1 and CDR2: SGHDT and YYEEEE. CDR3 DNA sequence: TGTGCCAGCAGCTTGAGCGGGTCTAGCACAGATACGCAGTATTTT. Amino acids: CASSLSGSSTDTQYF.

This chain joins TRBV5-4 and TRBJ2-7; a weak D match, TRBD2 (5 bases). V was trimmed by 2 bases and J by 2 bases, leaving 11 bases between them. Per germline, CDR1 SGHNT and CDR2 YYREEE (reference sequence). The CDR3 runs to 14 residues. The CDR3 region is CASSLVTIPYEQYF. CDR3 nucleotides: TGTGCCAGCAGCTTAGTGACTATCCCCTACGAGCAGTACTTC. The full variable domain, rest sourced from reference TRBV5-4 and TRBJ2-7, is ETGVTQSPTHLIKTRGQQVTLRCSSQSGHNTVSWYQQALGQGPQFIFQYYREEENGRGNFPPRFSGLQFPNYSSELNVNALELDDSALYLCASSLVTIPYEQYFGPGTRLTVT.

This rearrangement joins TRBV5-4 to TRBJ2-5, with 10 bases matching TRBD1. V was pared by 2 bases and J by 5 bases, with 12 bases of the junction left unmatched. This CDR3 comprises 17 residues. CDR1 and CDR2 (germline): SGHNT, YYREEE (reference sequence). CDR3 in DNA: TGTGCCAGCAGCTTCGGGACAGGGGTGACTATCGCGGAGACCCAGTACTTC. This gives the protein CASSFGTGVTIAETQYF.

This clone showed up just a few times. CDR3 DNA sequence: TGTGCCAGCTGTCAAGCCTCAACTAATGAAAAACTGTTTTTT. Its translation: CASCQASTNEKLFF. This sequence joins TRBV7-9 and TRBJ1-4; D is uncertain. There are 14 residues in the CDR3. Per germline, CDR1 SEHNR and CDR2 FQNEAQ (reference sequence). With 8 bases removed from V and 0 bases from J, the gap between germline ends came to 10 bases.

The V gene is TRBV4-3, the J gene TRBJ1-5, with unresolved D. Germline values: CDR1 LGHNA, CDR2 YSLEER. Deletions cut 2 bases from V and 4 bases from J, with 12 bases between. The CDR3 spans 15 residues. CDR3 DNA sequence: TGCGCCAGCAGCCAAACGGAGGGTTGGAATCAGCCCCAGCATTTT. Protein sequence: CASSQTEGWNQPQHF.

The chain employs TRBV25-1 and TRBJ1-3, with TRBD1 identical over 11 bases. Germline values: CDR1 MGHDK, CDR2 SYGVNS. The J segment lost 1 base and the V segment lost 4 bases, leaving 3 bases of the junction unmatched. CDR3 size: 16 residues. The CDR3: CASSVGTGGSGNTIYF. The CDR3 coding sequence is TGTGCCAGCAGTGTTGGGACAGGGGGGTCTGGAAACACCATATATTTT.

This chain joins TRBV27 and TRBJ2-3; TRBD2 matches at 11 bases. This CDR3 spans 16 amino acids. CDR1 and CDR2 from the germline V gene are MNHEY and SMNVEV (reference sequence). V lost 6 bases, J lost 1 base, and 6 bases stayed unmatched. The chain's CDR3 is CASRVAGGPRTDTQYF. The CDR3 nucleotides are TGTGCCAGCAGGGTAGCGGGAGGGCCACGCACAGATACGCAGTATTTT.

The V call is TRBV11-2, the J call TRBJ2-3; no reliable D call. Germline lookup yields CDR1 SGHAT and CDR2 FQNNGV. This CDR3 has 13 amino acids. The V end lost 4 bases, the J end lost 2 bases, and 7 bases lay between the germline ends. DNA for the CDR3: TGTGCCAGCAGCTCCTCCTACACAGATACGCAGTATTTT. Translated, it gives CASSSSYTDTQYF.